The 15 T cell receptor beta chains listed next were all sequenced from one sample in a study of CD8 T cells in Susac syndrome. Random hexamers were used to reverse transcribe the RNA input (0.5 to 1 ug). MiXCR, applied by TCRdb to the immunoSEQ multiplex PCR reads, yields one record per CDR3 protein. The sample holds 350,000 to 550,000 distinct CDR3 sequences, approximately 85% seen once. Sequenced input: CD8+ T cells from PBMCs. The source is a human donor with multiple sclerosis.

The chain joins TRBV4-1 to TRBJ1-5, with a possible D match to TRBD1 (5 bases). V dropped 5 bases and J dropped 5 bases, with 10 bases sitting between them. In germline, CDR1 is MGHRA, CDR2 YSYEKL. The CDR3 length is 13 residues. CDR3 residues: CASSGDRYQPQHF. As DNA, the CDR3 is TGCGCCAGCAGCGGGGACCGATATCAGCCCCAGCATTTT.

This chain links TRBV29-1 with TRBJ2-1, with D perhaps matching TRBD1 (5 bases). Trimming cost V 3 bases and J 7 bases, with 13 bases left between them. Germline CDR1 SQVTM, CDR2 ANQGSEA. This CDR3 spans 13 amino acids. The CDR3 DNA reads TGCAGCGTTGATCAGGGAATTAAGAATGAGCAGTTCTTC. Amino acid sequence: CSVDQGIKNEQFF.

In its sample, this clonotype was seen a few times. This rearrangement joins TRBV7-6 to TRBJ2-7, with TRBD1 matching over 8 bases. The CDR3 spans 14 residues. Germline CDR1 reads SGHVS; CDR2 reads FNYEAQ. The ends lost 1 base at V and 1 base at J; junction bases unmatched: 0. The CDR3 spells CASSLGDRSYEQYF. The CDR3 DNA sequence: TGTGCCAGCAGCTTAGGGGACAGGTCCTACGAGCAGTACTTC.

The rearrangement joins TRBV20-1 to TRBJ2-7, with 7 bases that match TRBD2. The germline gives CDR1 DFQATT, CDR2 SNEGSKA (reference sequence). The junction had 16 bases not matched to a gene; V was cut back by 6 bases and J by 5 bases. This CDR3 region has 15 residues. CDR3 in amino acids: CSAISPGLPFDEQYF. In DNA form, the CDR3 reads TGCAGTGCCATTTCTCCGGGACTACCCTTTGACGAGCAGTACTTC.

As DNA, the CDR3 is TGCAGCGTGACGGGCCTGAGGGTCTATGGCTACACCTTC. It translates to CSVTGLRVYGYTF. The rearrangement links TRBV29-1 to TRBJ1-2; unclear D gene. The germline CDR1 and CDR2 sequences are SQVTM and ANQGSEA. The CDR3 spans 13 residues. The V gene lost 6 bases and the J gene lost 4 bases, with 15 bases spanning the gap.

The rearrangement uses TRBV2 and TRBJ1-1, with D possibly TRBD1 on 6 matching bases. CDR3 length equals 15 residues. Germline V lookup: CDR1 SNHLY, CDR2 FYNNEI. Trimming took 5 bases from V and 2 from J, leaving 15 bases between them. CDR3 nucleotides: TGTGCCAGCAGTAAGGGGGGTGGACAAAACACTGAAGCTTTCTTT. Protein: CASSKGGGQNTEAFF.

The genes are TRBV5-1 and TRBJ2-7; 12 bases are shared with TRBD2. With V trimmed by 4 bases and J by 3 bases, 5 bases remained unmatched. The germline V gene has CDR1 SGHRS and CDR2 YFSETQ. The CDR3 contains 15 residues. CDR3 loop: CASSGGTSGHYEQYF. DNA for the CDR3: TGCGCCAGCAGCGGGGGGACTAGCGGGCACTACGAGCAGTACTTC. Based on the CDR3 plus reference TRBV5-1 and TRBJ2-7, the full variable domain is KAGVTQTPRYLIKTRGQQVTLSCSPISGHRSVSWYQQTPGQGLQFLFEYFSETQRNKGNFPGRFSGRQFSNSRSEMNVSTLELGDSALYLCASSGGTSGHYEQYFGPGTRLTVT.

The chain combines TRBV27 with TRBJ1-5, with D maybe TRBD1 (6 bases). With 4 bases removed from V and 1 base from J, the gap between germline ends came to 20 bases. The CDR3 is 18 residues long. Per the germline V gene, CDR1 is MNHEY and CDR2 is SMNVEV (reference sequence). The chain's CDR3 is CASSYEGEVGPSNQPQHF. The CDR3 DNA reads TGTGCCAGCAGTTACGAGGGGGAGGTAGGTCCGAGCAATCAGCCCCAGCATTTT.

The CDR3 here is CASSHLGQGVEAFF. The CDR3, as DNA: TGCGCCAGCAGCCACCTAGGACAGGGTGTGGAGGCTTTCTTT. The rearrangement joins TRBV4-1 to TRBJ1-1; 8 bases are a match to TRBD1. Germline V gene lookup returns CDR1 MGHRA and CDR2 YSYEKL. The ends lost 3 bases at V and 11 bases at J; junction bases unmatched: 11. The CDR3 spans 14 residues.

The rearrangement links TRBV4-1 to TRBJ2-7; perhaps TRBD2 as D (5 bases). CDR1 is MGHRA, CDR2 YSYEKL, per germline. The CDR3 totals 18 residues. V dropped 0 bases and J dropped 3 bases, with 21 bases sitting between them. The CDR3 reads CASSQDSIAYLAIYEQYF. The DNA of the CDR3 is TGCGCCAGCAGCCAAGATAGCATAGCGTACCTCGCCATCTACGAGCAGTACTTC.

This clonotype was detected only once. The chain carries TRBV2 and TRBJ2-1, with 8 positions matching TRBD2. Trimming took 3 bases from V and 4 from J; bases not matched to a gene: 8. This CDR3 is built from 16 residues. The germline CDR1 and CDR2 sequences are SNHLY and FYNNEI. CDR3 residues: CASSELSGTSYNEQFF. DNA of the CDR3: TGTGCCAGCAGTGAGCTTAGCGGGACAAGTTACAATGAGCAGTTCTTC.

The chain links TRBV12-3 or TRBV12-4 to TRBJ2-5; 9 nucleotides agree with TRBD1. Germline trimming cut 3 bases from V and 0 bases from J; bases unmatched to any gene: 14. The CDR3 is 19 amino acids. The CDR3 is CASSFYYIGQGQNQETQYF. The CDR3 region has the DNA TGTGCCAGCAGTTTCTATTATATCGGACAGGGGCAAAACCAAGAGACCCAGTACTTC.

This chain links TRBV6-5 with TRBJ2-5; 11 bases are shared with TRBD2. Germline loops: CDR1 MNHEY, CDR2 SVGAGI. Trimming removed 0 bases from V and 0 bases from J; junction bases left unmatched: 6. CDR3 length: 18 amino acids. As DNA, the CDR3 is TGTGCCAGCAGTTACTCGACACTAGCGGGGGAGTACCAAGAGACCCAGTACTTC. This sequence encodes CASSYSTLAGEYQETQYF.

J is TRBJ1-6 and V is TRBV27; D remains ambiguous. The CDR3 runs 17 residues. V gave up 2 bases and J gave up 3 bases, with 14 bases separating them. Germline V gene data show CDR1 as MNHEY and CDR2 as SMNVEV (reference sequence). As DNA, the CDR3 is TGTGCCAGCAGTTTACAAACAGCCGAATTCTATAATTCACCCCTCCACTTT. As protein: CASSLQTAEFYNSPLHF.

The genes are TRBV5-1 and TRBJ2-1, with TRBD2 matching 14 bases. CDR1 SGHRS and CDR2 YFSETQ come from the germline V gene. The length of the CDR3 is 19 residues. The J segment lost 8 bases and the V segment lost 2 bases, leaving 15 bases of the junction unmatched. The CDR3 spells CASSFSGTSGGPLWDEQFF. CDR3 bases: TGCGCCAGCAGCTTCTCCGGGACTAGCGGGGGCCCACTTTGGGATGAGCAGTTCTTC.